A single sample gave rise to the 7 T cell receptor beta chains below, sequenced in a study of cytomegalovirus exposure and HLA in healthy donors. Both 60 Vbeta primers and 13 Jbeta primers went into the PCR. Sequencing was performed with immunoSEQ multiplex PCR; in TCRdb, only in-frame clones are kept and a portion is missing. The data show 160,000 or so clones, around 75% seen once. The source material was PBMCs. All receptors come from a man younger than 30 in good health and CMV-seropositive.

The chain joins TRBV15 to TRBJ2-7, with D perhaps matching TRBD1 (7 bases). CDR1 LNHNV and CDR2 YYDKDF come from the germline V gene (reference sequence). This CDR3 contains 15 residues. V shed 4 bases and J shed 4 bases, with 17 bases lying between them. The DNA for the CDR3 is TGTGCCACCAGCATTGGAGGGGGCGCGGGATACGAGCAGTACGTC. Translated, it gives CATSIGGGAGYEQYV.

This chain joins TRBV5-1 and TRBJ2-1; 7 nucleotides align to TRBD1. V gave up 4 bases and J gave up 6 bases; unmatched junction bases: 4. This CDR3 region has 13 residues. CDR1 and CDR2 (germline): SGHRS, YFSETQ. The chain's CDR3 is CASSLGQSNEQFF. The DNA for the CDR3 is TGCGCCAGCAGCCTGGGACAGTCCAATGAGCAGTTCTTC.

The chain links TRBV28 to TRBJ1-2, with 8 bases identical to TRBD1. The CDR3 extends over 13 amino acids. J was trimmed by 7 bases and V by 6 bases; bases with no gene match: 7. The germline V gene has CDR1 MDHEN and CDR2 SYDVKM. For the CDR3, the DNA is TGTGCCAGCAGCTACGACAGGGGAAGTGGCTACACCTTC. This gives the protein CASSYDRGSGYTF.

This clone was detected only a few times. CDR3 nucleotides: TGTGCCAGCAGCGGTCGACTAGCGGGAGACACAGATACGCAGTATTTT. Its protein product is CASSGRLAGDTDTQYF. V usage is TRBV11-1 and J usage is TRBJ2-3; TRBD2 agrees at 12 bases. The V and J ends lost 5 bases and 2 bases, in that order; junction bases with no gene match: 5. Germline CDR1 and CDR2: SGHAT and FQDESV (reference sequence). This CDR3 region has 16 residues.

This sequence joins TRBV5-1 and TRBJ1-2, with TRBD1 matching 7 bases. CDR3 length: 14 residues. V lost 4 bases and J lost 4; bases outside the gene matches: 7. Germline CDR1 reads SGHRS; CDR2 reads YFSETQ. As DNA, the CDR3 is TGCGCCAGCAGCAGGACAGGAACAAGCTATGGCTACACCTTC. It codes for CASSRTGTSYGYTF.

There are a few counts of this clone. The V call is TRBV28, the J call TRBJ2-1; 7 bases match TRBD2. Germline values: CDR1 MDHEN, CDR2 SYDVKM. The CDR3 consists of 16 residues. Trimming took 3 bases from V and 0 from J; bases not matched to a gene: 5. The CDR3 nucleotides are TGTGCCAGCAGTTTGGGGGGGAGGATCTCCTACAATGAGCAGTTCTTC. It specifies CASSLGGRISYNEQFF.

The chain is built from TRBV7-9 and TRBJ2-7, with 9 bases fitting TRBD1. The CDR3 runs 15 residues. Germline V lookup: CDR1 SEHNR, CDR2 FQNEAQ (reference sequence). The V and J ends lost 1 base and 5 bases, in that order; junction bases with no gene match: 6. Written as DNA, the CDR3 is TGTGCCAGCAGCTTAGGGGACAGGGTAGAGGACGAGCAGTACGTC. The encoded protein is CASSLGDRVEDEQYV.